One TCR beta chain is described in this entry. TCRdb passed the 5' RACE reads through MiXCR, listing each CDR3 protein once. The table includes roughly 520,000 distinct CDR3 sequences, roughly 22% detected once. Per germline, CDR1 LGHNA and CDR2 YSLEER. The V and J ends lost 0 bases and 0 bases respectively, with 10 bases between them. The CDR3 is 16 amino acids. The data derive from a study of T cells after yellow fever vaccination. The rearrangement uses TRBV4-3 and TRBJ2-3; weak D call: TRBD2 (5 bases). This sequence was found in a man aged 18 to 29 who received the YFV17D yellow fever vaccine. The sample consisted of PBMCs, taken approximately 22 days after the first yellow fever vaccination. Written as DNA, the CDR3 is TGCGCCAGCAGCCAAGATATCCGAGGGAGCACAGATACGCAGTATTTT. This gives the protein CASSQDIRGSTDTQYF.